This TCR beta chain derives from a study of blood T cell repertoires in COVID-19. Study information: Nucleic acid was either cDNA or gDNA, and it came from T cells, B-cell-depleted T cells, or PBMCs.

Per germline, CDR1 LNHDA and CDR2 SQIVND (reference sequence). The CDR3 extends over 12 amino acids. The V and J ends lost 5 bases and 6 bases, in that order; junction bases with no gene match: 2. This clone was detected once. The table came from immunoSEQ multiplex PCR; TCRdb's copy has only in-frame clones and leaves some out. The data contain some 180,000 clones, about nine tenths of them seen just once; the ten biggest clones take up about a fifth. The source material was peripheral blood. The source of this sequence is a man between 65 and 85 years old with active or convalescent COVID-19. The chain couples TRBV19 to TRBJ1-2; 8 bases agree with TRBD1. In DNA form, the CDR3 reads TGTGCCAGTAGTCGGACAGGGAATGGCTACACCTTC. It yields the protein CASSRTGNGYTF.